This entry concerns a single T cell receptor beta chain. The sample comes from a study of identifying expanded T cells in peripheral blood. CDR3 length: 16 amino acids. Per the germline V gene, CDR1 is MNHEY and CDR2 is SMNVEV (reference sequence). The trim removed 3 bases at V and 3 bases at J, leaving 8 bases unmatched. TCRdb's table, derived via immunoSEQ multiplex PCR, lists solely in-frame clones and lacks some. The sample yields 100,000 or so clones, about 89% seen once. The chain employs TRBV27 and TRBJ2-7; the match to TRBD1 covers 10 bases. The sequencing sample was made of blood. This sequence originates from a person between 18 and 75 years old in good health. CDR3 coding DNA: TGTGCCAGCAGTTTTTCCGGGACAGGGGCCGTCTACGAGCAGTACTTC. Protein sequence: CASSFSGTGAVYEQYF.